These 25 T cell receptor beta chains originate from one sample sequenced in a study of blood T cell repertoires in COVID-19. TCRdb's table, derived via immunoSEQ multiplex PCR, lists solely in-frame clones and lacks some. The table lists 120,000 to 150,000 clones, approximately 89% of them singletons. The sample consisted of peripheral blood. The source of these receptors is a human donor in a cohort sampled during active COVID-19.

The rearrangement uses TRBV6-6 and TRBJ1-6; TRBD1 aligns across 8 bases. This CDR3 is 15 amino acids long. V lost 9 bases and J lost 7; bases outside the gene matches: 11. The germline gives CDR1 MNHNY, CDR2 SVGAGI (reference sequence). The CDR3 DNA reads as TGTGCCAGTAAATCAGGGGGCGACCGCAATTCACCCCTCCACTTT. Protein sequence: CASKSGGDRNSPLHF.

This clone has just one count. The chain joins TRBV19 to TRBJ2-2, with D perhaps TRBD2 (5 bases). The V end was cut by 7 bases, the J end by 4 bases, with 19 bases between. Germline CDR1 and CDR2: LNHDA and SQIVND (reference sequence). This CDR3 contains 16 residues. CDR3 sequence reads: CASIPRGGYFTGELFF. The CDR3 DNA follows: TGTGCCAGTATCCCCCGTGGAGGATATTTCACCGGGGAGCTGTTTTTT. Combining the CDR3 with reference TRBV19 and TRBJ2-2 gives the whole variable domain DGGITQSPKYLFRKEGQNVTLSCEQNLNHDAMYWYRQDPGQGLRLIYYSQIVNDFQKGDIAEGYSVSREKKESFPLTVTSAQKNPTAFYLCASIPRGGYFTGELFFGEGSRLTVL.

CDR3 DNA: TGTGCCAGCAGCGTAGGGGGGACAGCCGCGAACACCGGGGAGCTGTTTTTT. Its translation: CASSVGGTAANTGELFF. The chain carries TRBV9 and TRBJ2-2, with 7 bases lining up with TRBD1. CDR3 size: 17 residues. V trimming: 0 bases; J trimming: 0 bases; junction bases outside the gene matches: 5. Germline V gene data show CDR1 as SGDLS and CDR2 as YYNGEE.

This sequence joins TRBV5-6 and TRBJ2-5, with 8 nucleotides matching TRBD2. CDR3 length equals 16 residues. Trimming removed 4 bases from V and 4 bases from J; junction bases left unmatched: 12. The germline CDR1 and CDR2 sequences are SGHDT and YYEEEE. The CDR3 is CASSKKTGGLGETQYF. Here the CDR3 DNA reads TGTGCCAGCAGCAAAAAAACGGGGGGGCTCGGAGAGACCCAGTACTTC.

The gene calls are TRBV7-9 and TRBJ1-2; D might be TRBD1 (5 bases). The CDR3 length is 15 residues. CDR1 and CDR2 from the germline V gene are SEHNR and FQNEAQ (reference sequence). V shed 5 bases and J shed 4 bases, with 17 bases lying between them. CDR3: CASSPWTTNIYGYTF. The CDR3 DNA is TGTGCCAGCAGCCCCTGGACAACCAACATCTATGGCTACACCTTC. The full variable domain, its missing parts supplied by reference TRBV7-9 and TRBJ1-2, is DTGVSQNPRHKITKRGQNVTFRCDPISEHNRLYWYRQTLGQGPEFLTYFQNEAQLEKSRLLSDRFSAERPKGSFSTLEIQRTEQGDSAMYLCASSPWTTNIYGYTFGSGTRLTVV.

The chain links TRBV7-8 to TRBJ1-1; D remains unclear. CDR1 is SGHVS, CDR2 FQNEAQ, per germline. This CDR3 region has 15 residues. The V and J ends lost 4 bases and 0 bases respectively, with 12 bases between them. The CDR3 sequence is CASSWGATMNTEAFF. CDR3 sequence (DNA): TGTGCCAGCAGCTGGGGAGCGACTATGAACACTGAAGCTTTCTTT.

This chain uses TRBV25-1 with TRBJ2-2; 10 bases are a match to TRBD1. Germline CDR1 is MGHDK and CDR2 is SYGVNS. The CDR3 is made up of 18 amino acids. J gave up 5 bases and V 4 bases, and 13 bases lay outside the gene matches. The CDR3 region has the DNA TGTGCCAGCAGTGCACACCAGGGACAGGGGATTTGGACCGGGGAGCTGTTTTTT. Translating it yields CASSAHQGQGIWTGELFF.

The chain combines TRBV27 with TRBJ1-1, with TRBD1 matching over 12 bases. The junction had 13 bases not matched to a gene; V was cut back by 5 bases and J by 3 bases. CDR3 length equals 18 residues. The V gene's germline CDR1 is MNHEY and CDR2 SMNVEV (reference sequence). The CDR3 DNA is TGTGCCAGCAGTCCCATGGGACAGGGGGCGATTCGGGACACTGAAGCTTTCTTT. Translation: CASSPMGQGAIRDTEAFF.

V usage is TRBV6-5 and J usage is TRBJ1-2; 8 nucleotides agree with TRBD1. Germline V gene data show CDR1 as MNHEY and CDR2 as SVGAGI. Trimming took 9 bases from V and 5 from J; bases not matched to a gene: 5. CDR3 length: 12 residues. CDR3 DNA sequence: TGTGCCAGTTGGACAGGGTATTATGGCTACACCTTC. This codes for CASWTGYYGYTF.

The chain combines TRBV6-5 with TRBJ1-2; maybe TRBD1 (6 bases). Trimming removed 5 bases from V and 5 bases from J, with 12 bases in between. This CDR3 is 13 amino acids long. The germline V gene encodes CDR1 MNHEY and CDR2 SVGAGI. The CDR3 bases are TGTGCCAGCAGTAAAACAGGGTCATATGGCTACACCTTC. This gives the protein CASSKTGSYGYTF.

The chain is built from TRBV27 and TRBJ1-4; D might be TRBD1 (5 bases). The CDR3 sequence is 15 residues long. Germline lookup yields CDR1 MNHEY and CDR2 SMNVEV (reference sequence). V shed 4 bases and J shed 0 bases, with 9 bases lying between them. The CDR3 region has the DNA TGTGCCAGCAGTTGGACAACAGCAACTAATGAAAAACTGTTTTTT. Translation: CASSWTTATNEKLFF. The variable domain in full, with the rest retrieved from reference TRBV27 and TRBJ1-4, is EAQVTQNPRYLITVTGKKLTVTCSQNMNHEYMSWYRQDPGLGLRQIYYSMNVEVTDKGDVPEGYKVSRKEKRNFPLILESPSPNQTSLYFCASSWTTATNEKLFFGSGTQLSVL.

The chain links TRBV11-2 to TRBJ2-5, with TRBD2 matching 8 bases. After removal of 6 bases from V and 1 base from J, the junction contained 13 bases not matched to a gene. This CDR3 is 17 amino acids long. Per the germline V gene, CDR1 is SGHAT and CDR2 is FQNNGV. CDR3 bases: TGTGCCAGCAGGGGATTTTTTGAGCGGGGGCTCCAAGAGACCCAGTACTTC. Protein sequence: CASRGFFERGLQETQYF.

The chain joins TRBV2 to TRBJ1-2; a weak D match, TRBD1 (5 bases). The CDR3 contains 13 residues. Trimming took off 8 bases at V and 5 bases at J, with 15 bases between the two ends. Germline CDR1 and CDR2: SNHLY and FYNNEI. Here the CDR3 reads CASDVPDIYGYTF. The CDR3 nucleotides read TGTGCCAGCGATGTTCCGGACATATATGGCTACACCTTC.

This chain links TRBV6-4 with TRBJ2-1, with a weak D call TRBD1 (5 bases). V was pared by 1 base and J by 5 bases, with 9 bases between. The CDR3 extends over 14 amino acids. Looked up from germline, CDR1 is MRHNA and CDR2 is SNTAGT. Here the CDR3 reads CASSDWGRNNEQFF. The CDR3 region has the DNA TGTGCCAGCAGTGACTGGGGCAGAAACAATGAGCAGTTCTTC.

The chain has TRBV19 and TRBJ1-2; TRBD1 matches 8 bases. The V gene end was trimmed by 4 bases and the J gene end by 4 bases; junction bases not matched to a gene: 5. This CDR3 contains 14 residues. Germline V lookup: CDR1 LNHDA, CDR2 SQIVND (reference sequence). For the CDR3, the DNA is TGTGCCAGTAGTACGCGGACAGGGTCCTATGGCTACACCTTC. Protein sequence: CASSTRTGSYGYTF. The whole variable domain, filled in from reference TRBV19 and TRBJ1-2, reads DGGITQSPKYLFRKEGQNVTLSCEQNLNHDAMYWYRQDPGQGLRLIYYSQIVNDFQKGDIAEGYSVSREKKESFPLTVTSAQKNPTAFYLCASSTRTGSYGYTFGSGTRLTVV.

This clone showed up just once. This chain connects TRBV18 to TRBJ1-2; the match to TRBD1 covers 7 bases. Losses at the gene ends were 3 bases for V and 0 bases for J; bases not matched to a gene: 4. The CDR3 extends over 15 amino acids. In germline, CDR1 is KGHSH, CDR2 LQKENI. The DNA for the CDR3 is TGTGCCAGCTCACCGGACAGGTCTACTAACTATGGCTACACCTTC. It is translated as CASSPDRSTNYGYTF.

The gene calls are TRBV30 and TRBJ1-5; maybe TRBD1 (5 bases). The CDR3 is made up of 13 amino acids. V lost 2 bases to trimming and J lost 4 bases, with 9 bases between them. Germline assignment: CDR1 GTSNPN and CDR2 SVGIG (reference sequence). The CDR3 loop is CAWSPDSNQPQHF. The DNA for the CDR3 is TGTGCCTGGAGTCCTGACAGTAATCAGCCCCAGCATTTT. Complete variable domain (other parts from reference TRBV30 and TRBJ1-5): SQTIHQWPATLVQPVGSPLSLECTVEGTSNPNLYWYRQAAGRGLQLLFYSVGIGQISSEVPQNLSASRPQDRQFILSSKKLLLSDSGFYLCAWSPDSNQPQHFGDGTRLSIL.

V gene TRBV5-1 combines with J gene TRBJ2-7; a weak D match, TRBD1 (5 bases). V was pared by 6 bases and J by 3 bases, with 19 bases between. The germline V gene has CDR1 SGHRS and CDR2 YFSETQ. The CDR3 sequence is 15 residues long. The CDR3 sequence: CASTQDTLRRYEQYF. For the CDR3, the DNA is TGCGCCAGCACCCAGGACACGCTGCGCCGCTACGAGCAGTACTTC. Based on the CDR3 plus reference TRBV5-1 and TRBJ2-7, the full variable domain is KAGVTQTPRYLIKTRGQQVTLSCSPISGHRSVSWYQQTPGQGLQFLFEYFSETQRNKGNFPGRFSGRQFSNSRSEMNVSTLELGDSALYLCASTQDTLRRYEQYFGPGTRLTVT.

The V gene is TRBV5-8, the J gene TRBJ2-3; 8 nucleotides align to TRBD2. Looked up from germline, CDR1 is SGHTS and CDR2 is YDEGEE. The CDR3 length is 15 residues. The V segment lost 4 bases and the J segment 4 bases; nucleotides outside the gene matches: 8. CDR3 sequence (DNA): TGTGCCAGCAGCAGGGCTAGCGGGTACTCAGATACGCAGTATTTT. The encoded protein is CASSRASGYSDTQYF. The whole variable domain, filled in from reference TRBV5-8 and TRBJ2-3, reads EAGVTQSPTHLIKTRGQQATLRCSPISGHTSVYWYQQALGLGLQFLLWYDEGEERNRGNFPPRFSGRQFPNYSSELNVNALELEDSALYLCASSRASGYSDTQYFGPGTRLTVL.

This clone has a single count. This sequence joins TRBV6-5 and TRBJ1-3; D not resolved. Germline V gene sequence: CDR1 MNHEY, CDR2 SVGAGI. Trimming cost V 0 bases and J 5 bases, with 8 bases left between them. The CDR3 is 14 residues long. CDR3 sequence reads: CASSYSADRNTIYF. CDR3 sequence (DNA): TGTGCCAGCAGTTACTCGGCCGATCGAAACACCATATATTTT.

As to this clone: One end of the junction varies from germline; a read error may be responsible. The rearrangement joins TRBV5-4 to TRBJ2-5; 7 bases fit TRBD2. This CDR3 has 14 residues. Germline V lookup: CDR1 SGHNT, CDR2 YYREEE (reference sequence). The CDR3 region has the DNA TGTGCCAGCACCTTGGGAGGGTGGCAAGAGACCCAGTACTTC. Translation: CASTLGGWQETQYF.

The chain joins TRBV7-9 to TRBJ2-7; TRBD2 matches 8 bases. Germline CDR1 SEHNR, CDR2 FQNEAQ (reference sequence). This CDR3 region has 15 residues. The trim removed 0 bases at V and 1 base at J, leaving 2 bases unmatched. Here the CDR3 reads CASSLASGASYEQYF. Written as DNA, the CDR3 is TGTGCCAGCAGCTTAGCTAGCGGGGCATCCTACGAGCAGTACTTC. The full variable domain, completed using reference TRBV7-9 and TRBJ2-7, is DTGVSQNPRHKITKRGQNVTFRCDPISEHNRLYWYRQTLGQGPEFLTYFQNEAQLEKSRLLSDRFSAERPKGSFSTLEIQRTEQGDSAMYLCASSLASGASYEQYFGPGTRLTVT.

The chain combines TRBV19 with TRBJ1-2; 7 bases align to TRBD1. This CDR3 has 14 amino acids. CDR1 and CDR2 from the germline V gene are LNHDA and SQIVND (reference sequence). After removal of 10 bases from V and 0 bases from J, the junction contained 8 bases not matched to a gene. This CDR3 reads CATKIGQANYGYTF. The DNA of the CDR3 is TGTGCCACCAAGATTGGACAGGCTAACTATGGCTACACCTTC.

This clone was found a few times. This chain joins TRBV11-1 and TRBJ2-3; the match to TRBD2 covers 7 bases. The CDR3 is 16 amino acids. The germline gives CDR1 SGHAT, CDR2 FQDESV (reference sequence). The V and J ends lost 2 bases and 2 bases, in that order; junction bases with no gene match: 7. CDR3 in amino acids: CASSLHGGKVTDTQYF. The CDR3 DNA is TGTGCCAGCAGCTTACACGGGGGGAAAGTCACAGATACGCAGTATTTT.

V usage is TRBV4-3 and J usage is TRBJ2-6; D call uncertain. Germline V CDR1 and CDR2: LGHNA, YSLEER. V gave up 5 bases and J gave up 5 bases, with 10 bases separating them. The CDR3 extends over 14 amino acids. For the CDR3, the DNA is TGCGCCAGCAGCGAGAATCTCTGGGCCAACGTCCTGACTTTC. Its translation is CASSENLWANVLTF.